This TCR beta chain was identified in a study of cytomegalovirus exposure and HLA in healthy donors. The primer mix had 60 Vbeta and 13 Jbeta primers. TCRdb's copy holds only in-frame clones and misses some; the assay was immunoSEQ multiplex PCR. The table lists fewer than 250,000 clones, around 79% of them singletons. The CDR3 extends over 16 amino acids. CDR1 and CDR2 from the germline V gene are SGHNT and YYREEE (reference sequence). After removal of 5 bases from V and 0 bases from J, the junction contained 8 bases not matched to a gene. The chain uses TRBV5-4 and TRBJ1-2; 9 positions match TRBD1. This clonotype originated in a woman aged 45 to 65 in good health and CMV-seronegative. Material: PBMCs. CDR3 sequence: CASRPGRDRANYGYTF. DNA of the CDR3: TGTGCCAGCAGACCGGGACGGGACAGGGCTAACTATGGCTACACCTTC. Together with reference TRBV5-4 and TRBJ1-2, the CDR3 gives the full variable domain: ETGVTQSPTHLIKTRGQQVTLRCSSQSGHNTVSWYQQALGQGPQFIFQYYREEENGRGNFPPRFSGLQFPNYSSELNVNALELDDSALYLCASRPGRDRANYGYTFGSGTRLTVV.